Listed here are 24 T cell receptor beta chains from one sample, sequenced in a study of long-term antiretroviral therapy in people with HIV. Version v3.0 of the immunoSEQ assay was performed at survey level. The method was immunoSEQ multiplex PCR; TCRdb's version includes in-frame clones alone and lacks a portion of them. The top ten clones hold 2.7% of a sample with more than 35,000 clones, about 95% of them seen once. The sample here was unsorted PBMCs, taken 3.7 years after starting antiretroviral therapy. The receptors originated from a woman in her forties or fifties with HIV.

The chain joins TRBV6-5 to TRBJ2-1, with D perhaps matching TRBD1 (6 bases). The germline gives CDR1 MNHEY, CDR2 SVGAGI. The ends were cut back, 0 bases at V and 0 bases at J, with 9 bases in the middle. CDR3 length: 16 amino acids. CDR3 region: CASSYSLTGSYNEQFF. CDR3 DNA sequence: TGTGCCAGCAGTTACTCGCTGACAGGCTCCTACAATGAGCAGTTCTTC.

The rearrangement joins TRBV11-2 to TRBJ2-4, with unresolved D. V shed 0 bases and J shed 7 bases, with 13 bases lying between them. This CDR3 is 15 amino acids long. Germline V gives CDR1 SGHAT, CDR2 FQNNGV. For the CDR3, the DNA is TGTGCCAGCAGCTTAGAGAGTGGACCGTGGAACATTCAGTACTTC. This encodes CASSLESGPWNIQYF. The full variable domain, its missing parts supplied by reference TRBV11-2 and TRBJ2-4, is EAGVAQSPRYKIIEKRQSVAFWCNPISGHATLYWYQQILGQGPKLLIQFQNNGVVDDSQLPKDRFSAERLKGVDSTLKIQPAKLEDSAVYLCASSLESGPWNIQYFGAGTRLSVL.

This clone was seen a single time. The chain joins TRBV5-1 to TRBJ2-3, with 8 bases identical to TRBD2. Germline V gene data show CDR1 as SGHRS and CDR2 as YFSETQ. With V trimmed by 0 bases and J by 4 bases, 7 bases remained unmatched. The CDR3 has 16 residues. The CDR3 reads CASSLEGSGVADTQYF. As DNA, the CDR3 is TGCGCCAGCAGCTTGGAGGGTAGCGGGGTCGCAGATACGCAGTATTTT. Drawing the rest from reference TRBV5-1 and TRBJ2-3, the complete variable domain is KAGVTQTPRYLIKTRGQQVTLSCSPISGHRSVSWYQQTPGQGLQFLFEYFSETQRNKGNFPGRFSGRQFSNSRSEMNVSTLELGDSALYLCASSLEGSGVADTQYFGPGTRLTVL.

J is TRBJ1-5 and V is TRBV11-2; the D gene is possibly TRBD1 (5 bases). The CDR3 runs 13 residues. V was cut by 0 bases and J by 7 bases, with 7 bases left in between. Looked up from germline, CDR1 is SGHAT and CDR2 is FQNNGV. CDR3 DNA sequence: TGTGCCAGCAGCTTAGATCAGGGACAGCCCCAGCATTTT. Translation: CASSLDQGQPQHF.

The J gene is TRBJ1-2, the V gene TRBV6-1, with 9 bases identical to TRBD1. The V gene's germline CDR1 is MNHNS and CDR2 SASEGT. This CDR3 region has 16 residues. V lost 4 bases, J lost 4 bases, and 10 bases stayed unmatched. CDR3 protein: CASSVLGTGNLYGYTF. The CDR3 DNA reads TGTGCCAGCAGTGTGCTGGGGACAGGGAACCTCTATGGCTACACCTTC.

V usage is TRBV7-2 and J usage is TRBJ2-2; 9 bases are shared with TRBD1. V lost 5 bases to trimming and J lost 8 bases; unmatched junction nucleotides: 6. Germline V gene lookup returns CDR1 SGHTA and CDR2 FQGNSA. The CDR3 has 14 amino acids. CDR3 coding DNA: TGTGCCAGCAGCGTGGACAGGGGCGGGGGGGAGCTGTTTTTT. This translates into CASSVDRGGGELFF.

The chain couples TRBV6-5 to TRBJ1-1, with 7 positions matching TRBD1. The germline V gene has CDR1 MNHEY and CDR2 SVGAGI. The CDR3 extends over 13 amino acids. Trimming removed 2 bases from V and 6 bases from J; junction bases left unmatched: 3. This chain's CDR3 is CASSYLGQSEAFF. In nucleotides, the CDR3 is TGTGCCAGCAGTTACCTGGGACAGTCTGAAGCTTTCTTT.

The V call is TRBV7-2, the J call TRBJ2-5; the match to TRBD2 covers 8 bases. The CDR3 totals 16 residues. The V segment lost 4 bases and the J segment 2 bases; nucleotides outside the gene matches: 9. Per germline, CDR1 SGHTA and CDR2 FQGNSA. The DNA for the CDR3 is TGTGCCAGCAGCTCCAAAAGCGGGGGCTTACAAGAGACCCAGTACTTC. Protein: CASSSKSGGLQETQYF. The variable domain in full, with the rest retrieved from reference TRBV7-2 and TRBJ2-5, is GAGVSQSPSNKVTEKGKDVELRCDPISGHTALYWYRQSLGQGLEFLIYFQGNSAPDKSGLPSDRFSAERTGGSVSTLTIQRTQQEDSAVYLCASSSKSGGLQETQYFGPGTRLLVL.

V and J are TRBV6-6 and TRBJ1-1, with 9 bases matching TRBD1. The CDR3 is 13 amino acids. Germline V gene lookup returns CDR1 MNHNY and CDR2 SVGAGI (reference sequence). The J segment lost 6 bases and the V segment lost 7 bases, leaving 6 bases of the junction unmatched. CDR3 nucleotide sequence: TGTGCCAGCACTGTGGACAGGGGCGCTGAAGCTTTCTTT. Translating it yields CASTVDRGAEAFF.

A few counts support this clone. The chain has TRBV7-3 and TRBJ2-3; weak D call: TRBD2 (6 bases). CDR1 is SGHTA and CDR2 is FQGTGA in the germline V gene. The CDR3 length is 15 residues. V was clipped by 2 bases and J by 2 bases, with 11 bases between them. CDR3: CASSLAGRNTDTQYF. Here the CDR3 DNA reads TGTGCCAGCAGCTTAGCGGGACGGAACACAGATACGCAGTATTTT.

The rearrangement links TRBV19 to TRBJ1-4, with D maybe TRBD1 (5 bases). The CDR3 consists of 13 residues. Germline values: CDR1 LNHDA, CDR2 SQIVND (reference sequence). V gave up 8 bases and J gave up 6 bases, with 13 bases separating them. CDR3 in DNA: TGTGCCAGTCGGGGCCTCTCGGATGAAAAACTGTTTTTT. Amino acids: CASRGLSDEKLFF.

By share of the sample, this clone is medium-sized. The chain combines TRBV7-6 with TRBJ2-7, with 7 bases matching TRBD1. Trimming took 1 base from V and 2 from J; bases not matched to a gene: 8. The CDR3 covers 16 residues. Germline V gene data show CDR1 as SGHVS and CDR2 as FNYEAQ. CDR3 in amino acids: CASSLERQGAAYEQYF. The CDR3 DNA reads TGTGCCAGCAGCTTAGAAAGACAGGGTGCGGCCTACGAGCAGTACTTC.

V usage is TRBV7-2 and J usage is TRBJ2-3; 10 bases are shared with TRBD2. The CDR3 sequence is 15 residues long. Per the germline V gene, CDR1 is SGHTA and CDR2 is FQGNSA. V lost 7 bases, J lost 2 bases, and 6 bases stayed unmatched. This chain's CDR3 is CASIISGGTTDTQYF. The DNA of the CDR3 is TGTGCCAGCATCATTAGCGGGGGGACCACAGATACGCAGTATTTT.

The chain employs TRBV7-6 and TRBJ1-1, with TRBD1 as a possible D gene (5 bases). V gave up 6 bases and J gave up 4 bases, with 15 bases separating them. Germline CDR1 SGHVS, CDR2 FNYEAQ. The CDR3 consists of 14 residues. The CDR3: CASSWDLALTEAFF. CDR3 bases: TGTGCCAGCAGTTGGGACCTGGCACTCACTGAAGCTTTCTTT. The variable domain in full, with the rest retrieved from reference TRBV7-6 and TRBJ1-1, is GAGVSQSPRYKVTKRGQDVALRCDPISGHVSLYWYRQALGQGPEFLTYFNYEAQQDKSGLPNDRFSAERPEGSISTLTIQRTEQRDSAMYRCASSWDLALTEAFFGQGTRLTVV.

CDR3 amino acids: CSGGQGSMNTEAFF. Here the CDR3 DNA reads TGCAGCGGGGGACAGGGGTCCATGAACACTGAAGCTTTCTTT. This chain joins TRBV29-1 and TRBJ1-1; 10 bases are a match to TRBD1. The germline CDR1 and CDR2 sequences are SQVTM and ANQGSEA. The CDR3 runs 14 residues. Germline trimming cut 7 bases from V and 0 bases from J; bases unmatched to any gene: 5.

This clone was seen only a few times. The rearrangement uses TRBV6-5 and TRBJ2-7; D assignment may be TRBD1 or TRBD2 (5 bases each). V lost 6 bases and J lost 3, with 15 bases in between. CDR1 and CDR2 from the germline V gene are MNHEY and SVGAGI. The CDR3 covers 14 residues. This CDR3 is CASSSGRGDYEQYF. The CDR3 region has the DNA TGTGCCAGCAGCTCCGGGCGAGGGGACTACGAGCAGTACTTC.

The chain employs TRBV19 and TRBJ2-3; TRBD2 agrees at 11 bases. Germline CDR1 LNHDA, CDR2 SQIVND (reference sequence). The CDR3 contains 17 residues. Germline trimming cut 1 base from V and 1 base from J; bases unmatched to any gene: 4. In DNA, the CDR3 is TGTGCCAGTAGTATAGGGCTAGCGGGGGGACGCACAGATACGCAGTATTTT. It specifies CASSIGLAGGRTDTQYF.

The V and J genes are TRBV12-5 and TRBJ1-1; D is possibly TRBD1 (5 bases). The germline CDR1 and CDR2 sequences are LGHNT and FRNRAP. V was trimmed by 0 bases and J by 3 bases, leaving 11 bases between them. This CDR3 region has 15 residues. The DNA for the CDR3 is TGTGCTAGTGGTTTGGTCGGGGGAGCGGACACTGAAGCTTTCTTT. As protein: CASGLVGGADTEAFF.

This chain joins TRBV7-9 and TRBJ2-5; D gene ambiguous. The V end lost 5 bases, the J end lost 3 bases, and 16 bases lay between the germline ends. Germline values: CDR1 SEHNR, CDR2 FQNEAQ (reference sequence). The CDR3 totals 15 residues. CDR3 sequence (DNA): TGTGCCAGCAGCCTAGGTCCCGAATCTAAAGAGACCCAGTACTTC. This gives the protein CASSLGPESKETQYF.

DNA for the CDR3: TGTGCCAGCAGCTTAGGGGTAGGGTTAATGTACGAGCAGTACTTC. Its translation: CASSLGVGLMYEQYF. V and J are TRBV7-2 and TRBJ2-7, with no clear D. This CDR3 is 15 amino acids long. Trimming left V 1 base short and J 4 bases short, with 14 bases between. The V gene's germline CDR1 is SGHTA and CDR2 FQGNSA.

The CDR3 is CASRAADSYEQYF. The DNA for the CDR3 is TGTGCCAGCAGGGCAGCGGATTCCTACGAGCAGTACTTC. This chain links TRBV6-5 with TRBJ2-7, with a possible D match to TRBD2 (5 bases). CDR3 length: 13 residues. Trimming took 6 bases from V and 1 from J, leaving 10 bases between them. Germline lookup yields CDR1 MNHEY and CDR2 SVGAGI.

The chain uses TRBV19 and TRBJ1-1; D is unclear. The CDR3 consists of 13 residues. CDR1 and CDR2 from the germline V gene are LNHDA and SQIVND (reference sequence). Deletions cut 3 bases from V and 6 bases from J, with 11 bases between. CDR3 bases: TGTGCCAGTAGTATCCGCGGGTGGGCTGAAGCTTTCTTT. Translating it yields CASSIRGWAEAFF.

V and J are TRBV9 and TRBJ2-2; 8 bases align to TRBD1. The junction had 4 bases not matched to a gene; V was cut back by 1 base and J by 2 bases. This CDR3 is built from 16 residues. Germline V CDR1 and CDR2: SGDLS, YYNGEE. CDR3 bases: TGTGCCAGCAGCGTACTTCCAGGGGGCAACACCGGGGAGCTGTTTTTT. Translation: CASSVLPGGNTGELFF.

The chain uses TRBV30 and TRBJ1-4, with D uncertain. CDR3 size: 13 residues. V lost 1 base and J 5 bases, leaving 8 bases between the germline ends. From germline, CDR1 is GTSNPN and CDR2 SVGIG (reference sequence). This CDR3 is CAWSGRQNEKLFF. CDR3 DNA sequence: TGTGCCTGGAGTGGCCGACAAAATGAAAAACTGTTTTTT.